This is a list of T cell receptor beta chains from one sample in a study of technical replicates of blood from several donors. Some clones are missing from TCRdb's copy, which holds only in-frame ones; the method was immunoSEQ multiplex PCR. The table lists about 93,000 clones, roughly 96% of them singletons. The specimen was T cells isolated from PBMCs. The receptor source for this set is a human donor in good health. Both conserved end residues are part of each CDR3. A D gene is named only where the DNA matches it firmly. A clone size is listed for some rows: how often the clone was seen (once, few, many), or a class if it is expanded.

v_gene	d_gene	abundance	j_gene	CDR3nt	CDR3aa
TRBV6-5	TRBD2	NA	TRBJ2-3	TGTGCCAGCAGTTCTCTCGCGGGGGGGACAGATACGCAGTATTTT	CASSSLAGGTDTQYF
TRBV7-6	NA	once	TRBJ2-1	TGTGCCAGCAGCTTAGGGACGGGGAATGAGCAGTTCTTC	CASSLGTGNEQFF
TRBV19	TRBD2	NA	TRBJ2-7	TGTGCCAGTAGTCCGGGGACTACCTACGAGCAGTACTTC	CASSPGTTYEQYF
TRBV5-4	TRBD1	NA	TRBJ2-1	TGTGCCAGCAGCCGTACAGGGGGCGATGAGCAGTTCTTC	CASSRTGGDEQFF
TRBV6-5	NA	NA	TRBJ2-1	TGTGCCAGCAGTTTCTTCGGAGAGCACCTTAATGAGCAGTTCTTC	CASSFFGEHLNEQFF
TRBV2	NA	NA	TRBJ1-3	TGTGCCAGCTCTACAGGCAGCTCTGGAAACACCATATATTTT	CASSTGSSGNTIYF
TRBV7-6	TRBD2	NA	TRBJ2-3	TGTGCCAGCAGCTTGAGCTCACCTAGCGGACCTAGCACAGATACGCAGTATTTT	CASSLSSPSGPSTDTQYF
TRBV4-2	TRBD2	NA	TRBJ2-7	TGTGCCAGCAGCCAAGAGAGGTTAGCGGGAGGTCGGGAGCAGTACTTC	CASSQERLAGGREQYF
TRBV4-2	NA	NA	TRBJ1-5	TGTGCCAGCAGCCAAGCGAGGTTAGGCAATCAGCCCCAGCATTTT	CASSQARLGNQPQHF
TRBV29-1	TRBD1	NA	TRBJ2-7	TGCAGCGTTGCCCGGGACAGGGAGAAGCAGTACTTC	CSVARDREKQYF
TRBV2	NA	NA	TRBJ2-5	TGTGCCAGCAACCCAGGGCAAAGGAAGACCCAGTACTTC	CASNPGQRKTQYF
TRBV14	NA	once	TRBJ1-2	TGTGCCAGCAGTCATCAGCGGGACTACTATGGCTACACCTTC	CASSHQRDYYGYTF
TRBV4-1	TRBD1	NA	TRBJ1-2	TGCGCCAGCAGCCAAAAGGGACAGGGGTACGGCTATGGCTACACCTTC	CASSQKGQGYGYGYTF
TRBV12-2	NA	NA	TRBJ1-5	TGTGCAAGTCGCTTAGGGGGGACAGGGATCGATCAGCCCCAGCATTTT	CASRLGGTGIDQPQHF
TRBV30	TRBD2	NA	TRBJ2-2	TGTGCCTGGTCGCGGGGGGGCCGTAACGGGGAGCTGTTTTTT	CAWSRGGRNGELFF
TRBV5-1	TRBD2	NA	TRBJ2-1	TGCGCCAGCAGCTTTTTTCCAGGACTAGCGGGAGATACCTCCTACAATGAGCAGTTCTTC	CASSFFPGLAGDTSYNEQFF
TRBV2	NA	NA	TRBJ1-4	TGTGCCAGCAGTGCGACAGGAGAGGGAAAACTGTTTTTT	CASSATGEGKLFF
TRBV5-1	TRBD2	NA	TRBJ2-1	TGCGCCAGCAGCTTATTGGCGGGGGGATTTTATGAGCAGTTCTTC	CASSLLAGGFYEQFF
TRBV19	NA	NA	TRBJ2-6	TGTGCCAGTAGTATTCCCCCTTACAGGGATACTGGGGCCAACGTCCTGACTTTC	CASSIPPYRDTGANVLTF
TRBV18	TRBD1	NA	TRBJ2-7	TGTGCCAGCTCACCGAAGGGGGACAGAGAGTCCTACGAGCAGTACTTC	CASSPKGDRESYEQYF
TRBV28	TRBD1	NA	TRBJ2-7	TGTGCCAGCAGCCGGGACAGCGACGAGCAGTACTTC	CASSRDSDEQYF
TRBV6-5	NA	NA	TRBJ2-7	TGTGCCAGCAGGCCAATCAGGGAATTCCACTACGAGCAGTACTTC	CASRPIREFHYEQYF
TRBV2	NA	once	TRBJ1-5	TGTGCCAGCGGACCTCAGGGGAGATTCCCTACCAAGCATTTT	CASGPQGRFPTKHF
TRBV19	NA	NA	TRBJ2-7	TGTGCCAGTAGTATAGGGCTAGTGGCCTACGAGCAGTACTTC	CASSIGLVAYEQYF
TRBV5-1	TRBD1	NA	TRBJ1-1	TGCGCCAGCAGCTTGGGACAGGGGAGTGATGAAGCTTTCTTT	CASSLGQGSDEAFF
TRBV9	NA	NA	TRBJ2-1	TGTGCCAGCAGGGCGGGGCTAGCGAACAATGAGCAGTTCTTC	CASRAGLANNEQFF
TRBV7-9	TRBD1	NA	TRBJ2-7	TGTGCCAGCAGCTTAGGACAGGGGAACGAGCAGTACTTC	CASSLGQGNEQYF
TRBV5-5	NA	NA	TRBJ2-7	TGTGCCAGCAGCAGGTACAGATACGAGCAGTACTTC	CASSRYRYEQYF
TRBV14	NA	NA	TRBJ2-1	TGTGCCAGCAGCCAAGTTCTCCTCGACAGGGTCACGGGGGTTGAGCAGTTCTTC	CASSQVLLDRVTGVEQFF
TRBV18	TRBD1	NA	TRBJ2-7	TGTGCCAGCCACCCGTGGGACAGTGCCTTCTACGAGCAGTACTTC	CASHPWDSAFYEQYF
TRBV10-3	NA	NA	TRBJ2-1	TGTGCCATAACCACAGGGAGGGAACACAATGAGCAGTTCTTC	CAITTGREHNEQFF
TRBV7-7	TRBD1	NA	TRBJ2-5	TGTGCTAGCAGCCGGGACAGACAAGAGACCCAGTACTTC	CASSRDRQETQYF
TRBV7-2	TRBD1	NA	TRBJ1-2	TGTGCCAGCAGCCCGACCGGGACAGTTTATGGCTACACCTTC	CASSPTGTVYGYTF
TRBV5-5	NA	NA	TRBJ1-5	TGTGCCAGCAGCTTGGCGAGCAATCAGCCCCAGCATTTT	CASSLASNQPQHF
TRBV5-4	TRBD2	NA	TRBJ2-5	TGTGCCAGCACCCGTAGCGGGGGGGCCGGGGAGACCCAGTACTTC	CASTRSGGAGETQYF
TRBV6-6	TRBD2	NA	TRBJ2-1	TGTGCCAGCAGTTATCTAGCGGGAGGGAAGAATGAGCAGTTCTTC	CASSYLAGGKNEQFF
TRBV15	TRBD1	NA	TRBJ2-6	TGTGCCACCAGCAGAGGAGACAGGGCCGGGGCCAACGTCCTGACTTTC	CATSRGDRAGANVLTF
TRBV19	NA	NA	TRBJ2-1	TGTGCCAGTAGTATCCGTCGAGGGCAGGCCTATACAAATGAGCAGTTCTTC	CASSIRRGQAYTNEQFF
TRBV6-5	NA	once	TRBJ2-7	TGTGCCAGCAGTTACTCGATCTCGGGGGACGAGCAGTACTTC	CASSYSISGDEQYF
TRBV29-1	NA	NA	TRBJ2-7	TGCAGCGTTGCCGCCCACCCGGGAGCCTACGAGCAGTACTTC	CSVAAHPGAYEQYF